This T cell receptor beta chain stems from a study of T cell responses to AZD1222 COVID-19 vaccine. General study results and limits: Reportedly, close to half of spike-specific TCRs are directed against unmutated variant regions.

On this clone: Its antigen is unidentified.

CDR1 and CDR2 from the germline V gene are LGHDT and YNNKEL (reference sequence). CDR3 length: 15 amino acids. Trimming took 1 base from V and 1 from J, leaving 11 bases between them. Repertoires were generated with immunoSEQ multiplex PCR, while TCRdb's copy carries only in-frame clones and drops some. The table has some 140,000 clones, 84% seen once. This specimen was peripheral blood, taken on day 0 of AZD1222 vaccination. This chain joins TRBV3-1 (or the pseudogene TRBV3-2) and TRBJ2-7, with a possible D match to TRBD2 (5 bases). This clonotype was obtained from an adult in good health. The CDR3 coding sequence is TGTGCCAGCAGCCAAGCTCCTAGCCGGTCCTACGAGCAGTACTTC. Translation: CASSQAPSRSYEQYF.